Shown below are 17 T cell receptor beta chains from a single sample sequenced in a study of post-analysis software for immune sequencing data. Unique molecular identifiers were carried by the TCR beta cDNA libraries. In TCRdb, the PCR reads were re-called with MiXCR into one record per CDR3 protein. This sample has approximately 690,000 distinct CDR3 sequences; more than 50% occur once, and the top ten carry approximately 11%. Their specific antigens are unknown. General study points: Five TRBV segments (TRBV5-6, TRBV5-1 and TRBV20-1 among them) occurred more frequently in patients than in controls.

The specimen was blood. The source of these receptors is a girl aged 2-15 years with multiple sclerosis.

This chain links TRBV5-4 with TRBJ2-1; TRBD1 matches 10 bases. The germline V gene encodes CDR1 SGHNT and CDR2 YYREEE (reference sequence). The CDR3 runs to 15 residues. The V and J ends lost 4 bases and 2 bases, in that order; junction bases with no gene match: 3. The CDR3 loop reads CASSNGQGAYNEQFF. The CDR3 DNA is TGTGCCAGCAGCAATGGACAGGGGGCCTACAATGAGCAGTTCTTC. The full variable domain, completed using reference TRBV5-4 and TRBJ2-1, is ETGVTQSPTHLIKTRGQQVTLRCSSQSGHNTVSWYQQALGQGPQFIFQYYREEENGRGNFPPRFSGLQFPNYSSELNVNALELDDSALYLCASSNGQGAYNEQFFGPGTRLTVL.

CDR3 in DNA: TGTGCCAGCAGACCCCGGGCCGCGGGGGGCAACTATGGCTACACCTTC. Its protein product is CASRPRAAGGNYGYTF. J is TRBJ1-2 and V is TRBV12-3 or TRBV12-4; a weak D match, TRBD1 (6 bases). Between the trimmed V and J ends, which lost 6 bases and 2 bases, there was a span of 19 bases. The length of the CDR3 is 16 residues.

The chain has TRBV30 and TRBJ1-1; unclear D gene. Trimming shortened V by 2 bases and J by 5 bases, and 15 bases separated the two germline ends. Germline V gene sequence: CDR1 GTSNPN, CDR2 SVGIG (reference sequence). The CDR3 length is 14 residues. CDR3 residues: CAWSIGDGWTEAFF. In nucleotides, the CDR3 is TGTGCCTGGAGTATAGGAGATGGATGGACTGAAGCTTTCTTT.

This clonotype has more than one count but fewer than ten. This rearrangement joins TRBV3-1 to TRBJ2-1; the match to TRBD2 covers 13 bases. The CDR3 has 13 amino acids. Germline-derived CDR1 and CDR2 are LGHDT and YNNKEL (reference sequence). Unmatched junction bases numbered 6, after V lost 4 bases and J lost 15 bases. CDR3 DNA sequence: TGTGCCAGCAGCCTCGGACTAGCGGGAGAGTCGTTCTTC. Its translation is CASSLGLAGESFF.

The chain uses TRBV2 and TRBJ1-4; the match to TRBD1 covers 9 bases. J was trimmed by 3 bases and V by 11 bases; bases with no gene match: 13. This CDR3 is 16 amino acids long. Germline V gene lookup returns CDR1 SNHLY and CDR2 FYNNEI. CDR3: CASKGDRVLSNEKLFF. The CDR3 DNA reads as TGTGCCTCAAAAGGGGACAGGGTTCTTTCTAATGAAAAACTGTTTTTT.

This rearrangement joins TRBV5-1 to TRBJ2-6; D might be TRBD1 or TRBD2, each matching 5 bases. Germline V gene data show CDR1 as SGHRS and CDR2 as YFSETQ. Between the trimmed V and J ends, which lost 0 bases and 6 bases, there was a span of 13 bases. This CDR3 has 16 residues. In DNA form, the CDR3 reads TGCGCCAGCAGCTTGGCAGTGGGACCAGAGGCCAACGTCCTGACTTTC. Amino acids: CASSLAVGPEANVLTF.

The chain carries TRBV5-1 and TRBJ2-7, with TRBD1 as a possible D gene (6 bases). Germline V gene sequence: CDR1 SGHRS, CDR2 YFSETQ. The CDR3 is made up of 16 amino acids. Trimming removed 5 bases at V and 0 bases at J, with 18 bases between. CDR3 DNA: TGCGCCAGCAGACTAGACACAGGGAGTTTCTCCTACGAGCAGTACTTC. The encoded protein is CASRLDTGSFSYEQYF.

The CDR3 bases are TGCAGCGTTGTGGGGGGCTCCGGCACAGATACGCAGTATTTT. Its translation is CSVVGGSGTDTQYF. The chain has TRBV29-1 and TRBJ2-3, with D perhaps being TRBD1 or TRBD2 (6 bases each). Germline V gene sequence: CDR1 SQVTM, CDR2 ANQGSEA. Trimming removed 4 bases from V and 1 base from J, with 12 bases in between. The CDR3 has 14 residues.

This chain connects TRBV6-2 or TRBV6-3 to TRBJ2-7; 9 bases line up with TRBD2. The CDR3 consists of 16 residues. V dropped 0 bases and J dropped 4; count of bases not matched to a gene: 7. Per the germline V gene, CDR1 is MNHEY and CDR2 is SVGEGT. The CDR3 is CASSYSIAGAFYEQYF. The CDR3 DNA sequence: TGTGCCAGCAGTTACTCTATAGCGGGGGCATTTTACGAGCAGTACTTC.

The rearrangement uses TRBV2 and TRBJ2-1; 10 nucleotides match TRBD1. CDR1 SNHLY and CDR2 FYNNEI come from the germline V gene. The CDR3 runs to 13 residues. V shed 8 bases and J 10 bases; nucleotides not matched to a gene: 8. The CDR3 loop is CASGGTGVGEQFF. The DNA of the CDR3 is TGTGCCAGCGGCGGGACAGGGGTCGGGGAGCAGTTCTTC.

The chain has TRBV10-3 and TRBJ1-2; TRBD1 aligns across 7 bases. Per germline, CDR1 ENHRY and CDR2 SYGVKD. The ends lost 5 bases at V and 0 bases at J; junction bases unmatched: 12. CDR3 length: 17 residues. CDR3 in amino acids: CAISTRTGPLANYGYTF. The CDR3, as DNA: TGTGCCATCAGTACGAGGACAGGCCCCTTAGCTAACTATGGCTACACCTTC.

The chain uses TRBV3-1 and TRBJ1-2; 8 bases line up with TRBD1. Germline V gene lookup returns CDR1 LGHDT and CDR2 YNNKEL (reference sequence). The CDR3 totals 15 residues. V was pared by 0 bases and J by 5 bases, with 5 bases of the junction left unmatched. The CDR3 here is CASSQDLGTGYGYTF. The CDR3 DNA reads TGTGCCAGCAGCCAAGATTTGGGGACAGGATATGGCTACACCTTC.

A few counts support this clonotype. The chain carries TRBV12-3 or TRBV12-4 and TRBJ1-1, with 9 bases matching TRBD1. Germline trimming cut 6 bases from V and 5 bases from J; bases unmatched to any gene: 4. The CDR3 has 13 amino acids. CDR3 nucleotide sequence: TGTGCCAGCAGGGGACAGGGTGTGACTGAAGCTTTCTTT. Protein product: CASRGQGVTEAFF.

This chain uses TRBV7-9 with TRBJ2-3, with 8 bases that match TRBD1. Trimming took 1 base from V and 0 from J; bases not matched to a gene: 3. The CDR3 runs 16 residues. Germline V gene sequence: CDR1 SEHNR, CDR2 FQNEAQ (reference sequence). DNA of the CDR3: TGTGCCAGCAGCTTAGGGACAGGGACTAGCACAGATACGCAGTATTTT. Its translation: CASSLGTGTSTDTQYF.

The chain links TRBV20-1 to TRBJ2-7; perhaps TRBD2 as D (5 bases). Trimming stripped 3 bases from V and 3 bases from J, with 15 bases between. Germline CDR1 and CDR2: DFQATT and SNEGSKA (reference sequence). This CDR3 has 14 amino acids. The CDR3 coding sequence is TGCAGTGCTAGCCCGGTGGAGGCGGACTACGAGCAGTACTTC. Translation gives CSASPVEADYEQYF.

The chain couples TRBV6-5 to TRBJ1-1, with 7 nucleotides matching TRBD1. V lost 3 bases, J lost 4 bases, and 5 bases stayed unmatched. The CDR3 extends over 14 amino acids. Germline V lookup: CDR1 MNHEY, CDR2 SVGAGI. The CDR3, as DNA: TGTGCCAGCAGTTATGACAGGGTCAGCACTGAAGCTTTCTTT. Translation: CASSYDRVSTEAFF.

This chain links TRBV4-1 with TRBJ1-2, with TRBD1 identical over 9 bases. The ends lost 5 bases at V and 12 bases at J; junction bases unmatched: 7. Germline lookup yields CDR1 MGHRA and CDR2 YSYEKL. The CDR3 sequence is 12 residues long. The CDR3 sequence is CASSNTGGGHTF. The CDR3 DNA is TGCGCCAGCAGCAATACAGGGGGCGGCCACACCTTC.